In this sample, the clone carrying this T cell receptor (beta chain) turned up once. MiXCR was run by TCRdb on the multiplex PCR reads, yielding one entry per CDR3 protein. Of 55,000 to 75,000 distinct CDR3 sequences detected, approximately 47% appear once; the ten largest clones hold roughly 9.1%. V gave up 4 bases and J gave up 11 bases, with 12 bases separating them. CDR3 size: 12 residues. Germline V lookup: CDR1 LNHDA, CDR2 SQIVND (reference sequence). The sample comes from a study of breast tumors, draining lymph nodes, adjacent tissues. The sequencing sample was made of breast tumor tissue. The TCR was taken from a female donor with breast cancer. Some clones in this sample may be carry-over from other donors' samples. This chain joins TRBV19 and TRBJ1-5; D unresolved. The CDR3 loop reads CASSTERETQHF. In DNA, the CDR3 is TGTGCCAGTAGTACCGAGAGGGAGACCCAGCATTTT.